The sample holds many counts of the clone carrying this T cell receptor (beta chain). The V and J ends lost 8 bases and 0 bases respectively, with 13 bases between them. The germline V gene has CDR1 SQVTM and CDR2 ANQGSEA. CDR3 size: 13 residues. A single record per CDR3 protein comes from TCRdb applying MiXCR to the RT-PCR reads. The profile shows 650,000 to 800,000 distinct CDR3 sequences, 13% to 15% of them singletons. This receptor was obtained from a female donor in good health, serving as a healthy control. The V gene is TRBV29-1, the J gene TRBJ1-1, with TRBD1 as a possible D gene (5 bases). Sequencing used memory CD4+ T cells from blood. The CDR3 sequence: CSSRAQVNTEAFF. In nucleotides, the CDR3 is TGCAGCTCCCGAGCACAGGTGAACACTGAAGCTTTCTTT.